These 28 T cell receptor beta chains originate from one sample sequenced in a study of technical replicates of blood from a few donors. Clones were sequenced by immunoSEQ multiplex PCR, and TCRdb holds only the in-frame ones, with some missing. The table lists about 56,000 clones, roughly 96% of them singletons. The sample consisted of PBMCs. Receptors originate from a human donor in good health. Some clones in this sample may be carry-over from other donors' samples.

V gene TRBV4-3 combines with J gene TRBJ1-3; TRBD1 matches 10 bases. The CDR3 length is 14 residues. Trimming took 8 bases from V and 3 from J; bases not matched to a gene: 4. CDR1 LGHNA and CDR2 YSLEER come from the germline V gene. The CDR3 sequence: CASGDRGLGNTIYF. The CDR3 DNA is TGCGCCAGCGGCGACAGGGGGCTTGGAAACACCATATATTTT.

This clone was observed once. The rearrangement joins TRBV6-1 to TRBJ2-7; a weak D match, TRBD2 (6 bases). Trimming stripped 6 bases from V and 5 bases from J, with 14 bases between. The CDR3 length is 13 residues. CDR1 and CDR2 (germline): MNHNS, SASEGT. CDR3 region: CASRSDWRDEQYF. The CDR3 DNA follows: TGTGCCAGCAGGAGCGACTGGAGGGACGAGCAGTACTTC.

CDR3 coding DNA: TGTGCCAGCAGCTTAGGACAGGGGTGGGAAAAACTGTTTTTT. Translated, it gives CASSLGQGWEKLFF. The chain recombines TRBV11-2 with TRBJ1-4; TRBD1 matches 8 bases. With V trimmed by 1 base and J by 8 bases, 3 bases remained unmatched. The CDR3 spans 14 residues. Looked up from germline, CDR1 is SGHAT and CDR2 is FQNNGV.

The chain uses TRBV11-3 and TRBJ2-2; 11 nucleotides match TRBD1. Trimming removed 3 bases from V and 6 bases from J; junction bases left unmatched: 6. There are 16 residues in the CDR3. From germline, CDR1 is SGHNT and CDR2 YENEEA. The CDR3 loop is CASSLGQGGTSGELFF. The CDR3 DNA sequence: TGTGCCAGCAGCTTGGGACAGGGGGGGACCTCCGGGGAGCTGTTTTTT. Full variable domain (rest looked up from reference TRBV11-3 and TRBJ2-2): EAGVVQSPRYKIIEKKQPVAFWCNPISGHNTLYWYLQNLGQGPELLIRYENEEAVDDSQLPKDRFSAERLKGVDSTLKIQPAELGDSAVYLCASSLGQGGTSGELFFGEGSRLTVL.

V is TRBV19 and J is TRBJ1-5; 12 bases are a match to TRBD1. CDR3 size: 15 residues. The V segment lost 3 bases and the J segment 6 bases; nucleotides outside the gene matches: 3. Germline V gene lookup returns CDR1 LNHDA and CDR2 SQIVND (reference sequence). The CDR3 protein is CASSMGTGGGQPQHF. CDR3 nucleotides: TGTGCCAGTAGTATGGGGACAGGGGGCGGTCAGCCCCAGCATTTT.

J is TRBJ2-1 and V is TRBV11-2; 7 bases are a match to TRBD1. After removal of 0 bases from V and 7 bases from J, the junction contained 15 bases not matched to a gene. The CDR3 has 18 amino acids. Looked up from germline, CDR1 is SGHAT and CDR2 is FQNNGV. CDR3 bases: TGTGCCAGCAGCTTAGATCGCACGAGACAGGGAGACAAGAATGAGCAGTTCTTC. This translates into CASSLDRTRQGDKNEQFF.

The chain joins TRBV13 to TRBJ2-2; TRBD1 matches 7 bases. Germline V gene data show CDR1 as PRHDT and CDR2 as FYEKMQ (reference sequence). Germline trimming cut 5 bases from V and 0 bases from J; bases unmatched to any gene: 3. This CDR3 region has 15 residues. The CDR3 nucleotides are TGTGCCAGCAGCGTCGACAGGGCGAACACCGGGGAGCTGTTTTTT. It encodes CASSVDRANTGELFF.

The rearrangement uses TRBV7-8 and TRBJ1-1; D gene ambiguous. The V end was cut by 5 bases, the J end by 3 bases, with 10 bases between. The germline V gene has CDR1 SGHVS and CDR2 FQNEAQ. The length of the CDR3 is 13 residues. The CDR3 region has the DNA TGTGCCAGCAGCCTCGACGGGGACACTGAAGCTTTCTTT. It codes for CASSLDGDTEAFF. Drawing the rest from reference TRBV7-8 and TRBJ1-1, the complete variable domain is GAGVSQSPRYKVAKRGQDVALRCDPISGHVSLFWYQQALGQGPEFLTYFQNEAQLDKSGLPSDRFFAERPEGSVSTLKIQRTQQEDSAVYLCASSLDGDTEAFFGQGTRLTVV.

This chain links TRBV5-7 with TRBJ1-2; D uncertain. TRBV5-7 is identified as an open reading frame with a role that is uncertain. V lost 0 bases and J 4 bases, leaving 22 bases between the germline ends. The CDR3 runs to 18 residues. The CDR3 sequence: CASSLGGFLRQLPYGYTF. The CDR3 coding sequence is TGTGCCAGCAGCTTGGGAGGGTTCTTACGTCAGTTACCCTATGGCTACACCTTC.

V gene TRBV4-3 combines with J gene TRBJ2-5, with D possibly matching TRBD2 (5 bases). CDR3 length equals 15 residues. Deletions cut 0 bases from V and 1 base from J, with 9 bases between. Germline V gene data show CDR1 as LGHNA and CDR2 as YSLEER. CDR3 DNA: TGCGCCAGCAGCCAAGACGGGCGGGCCCAAGAGACCCAGTACTTC. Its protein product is CASSQDGRAQETQYF.

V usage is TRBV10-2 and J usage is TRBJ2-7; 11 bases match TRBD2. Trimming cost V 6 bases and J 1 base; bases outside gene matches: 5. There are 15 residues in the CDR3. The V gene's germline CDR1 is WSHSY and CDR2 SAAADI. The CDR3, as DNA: TGCGCCAGCAGCCCCGGGACTAGCGGTTCCTACGAGCAGTACTTC. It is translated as CASSPGTSGSYEQYF.

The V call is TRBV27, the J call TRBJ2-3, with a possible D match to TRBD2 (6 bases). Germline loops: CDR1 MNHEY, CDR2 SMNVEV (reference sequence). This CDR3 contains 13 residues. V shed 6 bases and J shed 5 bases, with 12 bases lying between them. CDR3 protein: CASRRQGGDTQYF. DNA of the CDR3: TGTGCCAGCAGGCGTCAGGGAGGAGATACGCAGTATTTT.

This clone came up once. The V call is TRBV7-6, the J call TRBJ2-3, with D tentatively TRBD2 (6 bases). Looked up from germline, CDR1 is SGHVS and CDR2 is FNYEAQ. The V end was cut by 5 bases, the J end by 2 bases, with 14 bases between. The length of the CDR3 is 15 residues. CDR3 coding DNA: TGTGCCAGCAGCGCCGGGACTCCTCACACAGATACGCAGTATTTT. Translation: CASSAGTPHTDTQYF.

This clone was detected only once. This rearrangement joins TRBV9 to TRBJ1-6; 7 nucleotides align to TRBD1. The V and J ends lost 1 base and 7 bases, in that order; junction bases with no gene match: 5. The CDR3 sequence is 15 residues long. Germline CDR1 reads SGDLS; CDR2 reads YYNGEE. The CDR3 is CASSVSGTENSPLHF. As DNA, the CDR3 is TGTGCCAGCAGCGTATCCGGGACAGAAAATTCACCCCTCCACTTT.

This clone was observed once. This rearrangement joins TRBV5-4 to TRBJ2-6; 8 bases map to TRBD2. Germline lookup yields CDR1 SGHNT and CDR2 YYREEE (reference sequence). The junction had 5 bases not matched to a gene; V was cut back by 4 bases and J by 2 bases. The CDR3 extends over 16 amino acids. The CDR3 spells CASSGLGGAGANVLTF. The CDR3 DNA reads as TGTGCCAGCAGCGGCCTCGGGGGGGCTGGGGCCAACGTCCTGACTTTC.

CDR3 nucleotide sequence: TGTGCCAGAAGCTGGGGGCCCGGGTGCACTGAAGCTTTCTTT. Protein product: CARSWGPGCTEAFF. The chain carries TRBV5-3 and TRBJ1-1; a weak D match, TRBD1 (6 bases). TRBV5-3 is classed as an ORF, of uncertain function. The CDR3 is 14 amino acids. Between the trimmed V and J ends, which lost 3 bases and 4 bases, there was a span of 13 bases.

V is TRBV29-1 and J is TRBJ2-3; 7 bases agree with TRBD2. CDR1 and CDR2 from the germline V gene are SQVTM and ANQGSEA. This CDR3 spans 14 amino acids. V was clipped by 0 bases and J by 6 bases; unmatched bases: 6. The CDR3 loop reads CSVEDPAGEDTQYF. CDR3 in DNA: TGCAGCGTTGAAGATCCTGCGGGAGAGGATACGCAGTATTTT.

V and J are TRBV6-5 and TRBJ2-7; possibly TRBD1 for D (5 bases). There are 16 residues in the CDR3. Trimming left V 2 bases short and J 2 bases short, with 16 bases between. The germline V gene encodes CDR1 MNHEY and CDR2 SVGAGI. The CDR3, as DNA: TGTGCCAGCAGTTACCTTCCAGGGCGCACCACCTACGAGCAGTACTTC. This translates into CASSYLPGRTTYEQYF.

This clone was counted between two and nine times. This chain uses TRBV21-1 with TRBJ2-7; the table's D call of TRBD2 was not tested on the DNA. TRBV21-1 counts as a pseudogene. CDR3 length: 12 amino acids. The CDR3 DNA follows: TGTGCCAGCAGGAAGTGGGGGGGGGAGCAGTACTTC. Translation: CASRKWGGEQYF.

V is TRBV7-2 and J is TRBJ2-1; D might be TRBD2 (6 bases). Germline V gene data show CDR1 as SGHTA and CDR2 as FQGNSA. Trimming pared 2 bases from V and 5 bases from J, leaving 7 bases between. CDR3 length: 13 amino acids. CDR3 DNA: TGTGCCAGCAGCTTATGGACTAACAATGAGCAGTTCTTC. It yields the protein CASSLWTNNEQFF.

CDR3 loop: CASRNTGISGGEQFF. The CDR3 DNA reads TGCGCCAGCAGAAATACCGGGATAAGCGGAGGTGAGCAGTTCTTC. This rearrangement joins TRBV5-1 to TRBJ2-1; TRBD2 is a possible D gene (5 bases). This CDR3 contains 15 residues. V shed 5 bases and J shed 9 bases, with 21 bases lying between them. Germline CDR1 is SGHRS and CDR2 is YFSETQ. Full variable domain (remainder filled in from reference TRBV5-1 and TRBJ2-1): KAGVTQTPRYLIKTRGQQVTLSCSPISGHRSVSWYQQTPGQGLQFLFEYFSETQRNKGNFPGRFSGRQFSNSRSEMNVSTLELGDSALYLCASRNTGISGGEQFFGPGTRLTVL.

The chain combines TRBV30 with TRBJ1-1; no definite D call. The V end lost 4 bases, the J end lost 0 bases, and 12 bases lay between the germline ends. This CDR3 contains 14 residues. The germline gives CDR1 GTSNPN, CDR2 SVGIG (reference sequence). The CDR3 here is CAWTLDGMNTEAFF. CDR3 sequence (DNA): TGTGCCTGGACCCTAGACGGAATGAACACTGAAGCTTTCTTT.

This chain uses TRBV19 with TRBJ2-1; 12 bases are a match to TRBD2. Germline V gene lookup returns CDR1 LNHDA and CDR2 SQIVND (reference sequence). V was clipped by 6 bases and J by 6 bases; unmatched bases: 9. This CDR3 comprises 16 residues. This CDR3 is CASSTPTSGSGNEQFF. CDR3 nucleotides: TGTGCCAGTAGCACACCGACTAGCGGGAGCGGCAATGAGCAGTTCTTC.

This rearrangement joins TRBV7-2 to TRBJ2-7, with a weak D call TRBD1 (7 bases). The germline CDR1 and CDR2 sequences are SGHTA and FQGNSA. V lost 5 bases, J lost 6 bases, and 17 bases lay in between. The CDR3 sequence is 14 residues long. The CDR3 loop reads CASSHRQGGGEQYF. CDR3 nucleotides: TGTGCCAGCAGCCACAGACAGGGAGGCGGCGAGCAGTACTTC.

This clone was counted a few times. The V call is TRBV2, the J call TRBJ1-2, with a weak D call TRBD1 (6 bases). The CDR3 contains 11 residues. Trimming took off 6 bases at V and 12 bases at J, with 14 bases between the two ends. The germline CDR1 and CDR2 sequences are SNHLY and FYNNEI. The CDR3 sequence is CASRTRQGHTF. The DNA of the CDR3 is TGTGCCAGCAGAACCCGCCAGGGGCACACCTTC.

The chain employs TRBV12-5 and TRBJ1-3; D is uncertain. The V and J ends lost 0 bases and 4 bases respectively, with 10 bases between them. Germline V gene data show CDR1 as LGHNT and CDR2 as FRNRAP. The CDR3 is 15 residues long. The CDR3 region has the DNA TGTGCTAGTGGTTTGGTACGAAGCAGGGGAAACACCATATATTTT. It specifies CASGLVRSRGNTIYF.

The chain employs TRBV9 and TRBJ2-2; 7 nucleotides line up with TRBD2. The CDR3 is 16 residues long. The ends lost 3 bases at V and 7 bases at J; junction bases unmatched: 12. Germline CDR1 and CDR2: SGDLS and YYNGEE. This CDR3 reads CASSATQAGRGGELFF. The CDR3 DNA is TGTGCCAGCAGCGCCACTCAAGCGGGAAGGGGCGGGGAGCTGTTTTTT.

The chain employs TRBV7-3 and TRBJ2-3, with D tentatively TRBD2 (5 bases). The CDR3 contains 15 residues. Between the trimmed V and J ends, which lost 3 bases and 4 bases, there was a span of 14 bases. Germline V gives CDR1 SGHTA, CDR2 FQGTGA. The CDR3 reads CASSLGGGWADTQYF. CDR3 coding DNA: TGTGCCAGCAGCTTGGGTGGCGGGTGGGCAGATACGCAGTATTTT.